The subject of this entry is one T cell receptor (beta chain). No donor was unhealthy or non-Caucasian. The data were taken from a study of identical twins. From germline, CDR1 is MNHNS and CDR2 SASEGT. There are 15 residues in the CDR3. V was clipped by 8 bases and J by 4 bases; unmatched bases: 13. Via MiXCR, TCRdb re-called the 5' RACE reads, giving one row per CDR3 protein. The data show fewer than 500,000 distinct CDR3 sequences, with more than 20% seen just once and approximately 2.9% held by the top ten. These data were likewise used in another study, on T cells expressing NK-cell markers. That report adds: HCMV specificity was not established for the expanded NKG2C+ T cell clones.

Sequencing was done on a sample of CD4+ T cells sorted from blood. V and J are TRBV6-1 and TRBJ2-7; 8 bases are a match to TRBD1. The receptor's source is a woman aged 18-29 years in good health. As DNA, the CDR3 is TGTGCCAGCGGAAAACAGGGGGACAGCCGTTACGAGCAGTACTTC. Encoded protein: CASGKQGDSRYEQYF.